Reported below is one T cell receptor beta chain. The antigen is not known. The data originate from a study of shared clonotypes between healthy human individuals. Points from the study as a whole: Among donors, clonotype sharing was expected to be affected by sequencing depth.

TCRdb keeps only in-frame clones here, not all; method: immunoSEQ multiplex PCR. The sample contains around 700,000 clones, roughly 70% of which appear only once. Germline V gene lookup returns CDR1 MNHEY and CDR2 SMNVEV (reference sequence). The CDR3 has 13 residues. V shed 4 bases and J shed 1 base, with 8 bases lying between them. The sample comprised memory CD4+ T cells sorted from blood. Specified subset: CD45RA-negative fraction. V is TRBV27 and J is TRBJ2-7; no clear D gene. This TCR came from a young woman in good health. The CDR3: CASSSWGSYEQYF. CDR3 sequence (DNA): TGTGCCAGCAGTTCCTGGGGTTCCTACGAGCAGTACTTC.